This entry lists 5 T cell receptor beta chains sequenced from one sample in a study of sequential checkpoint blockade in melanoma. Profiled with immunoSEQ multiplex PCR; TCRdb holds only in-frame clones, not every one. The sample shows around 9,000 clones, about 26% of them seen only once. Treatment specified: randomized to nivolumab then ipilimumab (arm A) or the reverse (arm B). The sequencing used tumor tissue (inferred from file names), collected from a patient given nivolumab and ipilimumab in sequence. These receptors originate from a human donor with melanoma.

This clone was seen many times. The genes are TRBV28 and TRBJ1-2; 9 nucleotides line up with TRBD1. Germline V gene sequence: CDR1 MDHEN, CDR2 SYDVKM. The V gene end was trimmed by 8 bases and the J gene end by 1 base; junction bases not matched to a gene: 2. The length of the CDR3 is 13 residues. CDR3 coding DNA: TGTGCCAGCCGGGGACAGGGTAACTATGGCTACACCTTC. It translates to CASRGQGNYGYTF.

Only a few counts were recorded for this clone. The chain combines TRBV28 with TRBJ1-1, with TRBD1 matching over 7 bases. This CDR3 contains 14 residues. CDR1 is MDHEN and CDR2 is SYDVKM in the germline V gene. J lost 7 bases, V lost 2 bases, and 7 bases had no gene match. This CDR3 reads CASSLSSRGGEAFF. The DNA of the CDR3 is TGTGCCAGCAGTTTAAGTTCCAGGGGGGGTGAAGCTTTCTTT.

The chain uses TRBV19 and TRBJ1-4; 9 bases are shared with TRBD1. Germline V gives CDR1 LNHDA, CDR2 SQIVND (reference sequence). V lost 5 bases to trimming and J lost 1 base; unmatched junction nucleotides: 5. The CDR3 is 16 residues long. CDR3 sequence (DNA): TGTGCCAGTAGTGACGACAGGGGGATAACTAATGAAAAACTGTTTTTT. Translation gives CASSDDRGITNEKLFF.

CDR3 loop: CASSPGTGEREQFF. The CDR3 DNA sequence: TGTGCCAGCAGCCCCGGGACAGGGGAACGCGAGCAGTTCTTC. The rearrangement links TRBV11-3 to TRBJ2-1; TRBD1 aligns across 10 bases. The J segment lost 10 bases and the V segment lost 5 bases, leaving 8 bases of the junction unmatched. The germline CDR1 and CDR2 sequences are SGHNT and YENEEA. CDR3 length equals 14 residues.

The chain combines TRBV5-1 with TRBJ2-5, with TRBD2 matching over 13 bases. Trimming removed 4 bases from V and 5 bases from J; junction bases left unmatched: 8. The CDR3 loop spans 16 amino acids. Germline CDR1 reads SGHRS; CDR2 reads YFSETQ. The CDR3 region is CASSGGTSGVRETQYF. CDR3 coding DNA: TGCGCCAGCAGCGGCGGGACTAGCGGGGTCCGGGAGACCCAGTACTTC.